The rows below give T cell receptor beta chains drawn from one sample of a study of patients and donors after allogeneic stem cell transplantation. MiXCR, applied by TCRdb to the RT-PCR reads, yields one record per CDR3 protein. The top ten hold roughly 6.4% of the sample, which has roughly 960,000 distinct CDR3 sequences, under 20% seen once. Sequences were obtained from blood, either unsorted or a sorted T cell fraction (not recorded which). The receptors come from a human donor who was either an allogeneic HSCT recipient or a stem cell or donor lymphocyte infusion donor (not recorded which). It is not recorded whose cells these are; they may come from a transplant donor. CDR3s include the opening cysteine and the closing phenylalanine or tryptophan. The D gene is left open where the match is weak. Clone size is given for some rows only: seen once, a few or many times, or a class if the clone is expanded.

j_call d_call clone_size cdr3_length v_call cdr3_nt cdr3_aa
TRBJ2-3 TRBD1 few 15 TRBV7-2 TGTGCCAGCAGCCCAGGACAGGGTGCATCATATACGCAGTATTTT CASSPGQGASYTQYF
TRBJ1-1 . . 16 TRBV20-1 TGCAGTGCCCCCCGGGGGGGCGGCCCTAGGAACACTGAAGCTTTCTTT CSAPRGGGPRNTEAFF
TRBJ2-1 . . 16 TRBV5-1 TGCGCCAGCAGCTTCCGCCGGCCCGGCTCCTACAATGAGCAGTTCTTC CASSFRRPGSYNEQFF
TRBJ2-3 TRBD1 few 16 TRBV12-3/TRBV12-4 TGTGCCAGCACCCCAACAGGGGGCCTTGGCACAGATACGCAGTATTTT CASTPTGGLGTDTQYF
TRBJ2-7 . few 13 TRBV28 TGTGCCAGCAGAAAGACGGACTCCTACGAGCAGTACTTC CASRKTDSYEQYF
TRBJ1-1 TRBD1 . 13 TRBV6-1 TGTGCCAGCAGTGTTAACAGGGGCACTGAAGCTTTCTTT CASSVNRGTEAFF
TRBJ2-7 . . 14 TRBV20-1 TGCAGTGCGCGCGATGTAGCGGACTCCTACGAGCAGTACTTC CSARDVADSYEQYF
TRBJ1-2 TRBD1 . 16 TRBV5-1 TGCGCCAGCAGCCTGGGCCGGACAGGGGGAAACTATGGCTACACCTTC CASSLGRTGGNYGYTF
TRBJ2-5 TRBD2 . 17 TRBV11-2 TGTGCCAGCAGCTTTGTGCGGGGGGGCGGTCGAGAGAAGACCCAGTACTTC CASSFVRGGGREKTQYF
TRBJ1-2 . few 12 TRBV29-1 TGCAGCGTTTATGGCAGCCCCTATGGCTACACCTTC CSVYGSPYGYTF
TRBJ1-2 . . 13 TRBV28 TGTGCCAGCAGTCCACAGGGTACCCATGGCTACACCTTC CASSPQGTHGYTF
TRBJ2-1 TRBD1 few 16 TRBV5-1 TGCGCCAGCAGCTTGGAGGGGGCCGCTCAGTACAATGAGCAGTTCTTC CASSLEGAAQYNEQFF
TRBJ2-2 . few 17 TRBV6-5 TGTGCCAGCAGTTACAAGTCATCCCCCGTGAACACCGGGGAGCTGTTTTTT CASSYKSSPVNTGELFF
TRBJ2-1 . . 18 TRBV28 TGTGCCAGCAGTTTCTACTTATCCGGGACCAACCTGAACAATGAGCAGTTCTTC CASSFYLSGTNLNNEQFF
TRBJ2-1 TRBD1 few 18 TRBV12-3/TRBV12-4 TGTGCCAGCAGCCAACGTTACCCGGGACAGGGGACGAACAATGAGCAGTTCTTC CASSQRYPGQGTNNEQFF
TRBJ2-5 TRBD2 . 16 TRBV9 TGTGCCAGCAGCCCCGCTGGGACTAGCGGGAGAGAGACCCAGTACTTC CASSPAGTSGRETQYF
TRBJ2-7 . many 13 TRBV3-1 TGTGCCAGCAGCCGCGGACAGATCTACGAGCAGTACTTC CASSRGQIYEQYF
TRBJ2-4 . many 12 TRBV2 TGTGCCAGCAGTGAGACGCAGAATATTCAGTACTTC CASSETQNIQYF
TRBJ1-3 . many 15 TRBV6-5 TGTGCCAGCAGTTTCACAGGGAGCTCTGGAAACACCATATATTTT CASSFTGSSGNTIYF
TRBJ1-6 . . 13 TRBV10-3 TGTGCCATCAGTGCCTTCGAGGGGACACCCCTCCACTTT CAISAFEGTPLHF
TRBJ2-1 . few 17 TRBV5-8 TGTGCCAGCATTCTGGGTACGCGGGATAAACCGGACAATGAGCAGTTCTTC CASILGTRDKPDNEQFF
TRBJ2-5 . . 18 TRBV20-1 TGCAGTGCTACCTCGGCCTGGACAGGGAGGGGAGAAGAGGAGACCCAGTACTTC CSATSAWTGRGEEETQYF
TRBJ1-1 . few 13 TRBV12-3/TRBV12-4 TGTGCCAGCAGTTTAATTCGGGACGCTGAAGCTTTCTTT CASSLIRDAEAFF
TRBJ2-5 . . 14 TRBV5-1 TGCGCCAGCAGCTCGGGTTGGGTCGGGGAGACCCAGTACTTC CASSSGWVGETQYF
TRBJ1-2 . . 15 TRBV7-9 TGTGCCAGCATCCTCCATGGGGGGAATTACTATGGCTACACCTTC CASILHGGNYYGYTF
TRBJ1-2 . many 14 TRBV6-1 TGTGCCAGCAGTCGGCGACAGACTAACTATGGCTACACCTTC CASSRRQTNYGYTF
TRBJ2-7 . . 12 TRBV11-2 TGTGCCAGCAGCGCTTTTAGGGGCGAGCAGTACTTC CASSAFRGEQYF
TRBJ1-5 . many 12 TRBV20-1 TGCAGTGCTAGCCAGGGGAATCAGCCCCAGCATTTT CSASQGNQPQHF
TRBJ2-1 TRBD2 . 13 TRBV3-1 TGTGCCAGCAGCCCTAGCGGGGGGCTAATGCAGTTCTTC CASSPSGGLMQFF
TRBJ1-6 . few 14 TRBV20-1 TGCAGTGCTAGAAAGAGGCAGGGCGATTCACCCCTCCACTTT CSARKRQGDSPLHF
TRBJ2-7 . . 11 TRBV10-3 TGTGCTTATGCTAGCGACTACGAGCAGTACTTC CAYASDYEQYF